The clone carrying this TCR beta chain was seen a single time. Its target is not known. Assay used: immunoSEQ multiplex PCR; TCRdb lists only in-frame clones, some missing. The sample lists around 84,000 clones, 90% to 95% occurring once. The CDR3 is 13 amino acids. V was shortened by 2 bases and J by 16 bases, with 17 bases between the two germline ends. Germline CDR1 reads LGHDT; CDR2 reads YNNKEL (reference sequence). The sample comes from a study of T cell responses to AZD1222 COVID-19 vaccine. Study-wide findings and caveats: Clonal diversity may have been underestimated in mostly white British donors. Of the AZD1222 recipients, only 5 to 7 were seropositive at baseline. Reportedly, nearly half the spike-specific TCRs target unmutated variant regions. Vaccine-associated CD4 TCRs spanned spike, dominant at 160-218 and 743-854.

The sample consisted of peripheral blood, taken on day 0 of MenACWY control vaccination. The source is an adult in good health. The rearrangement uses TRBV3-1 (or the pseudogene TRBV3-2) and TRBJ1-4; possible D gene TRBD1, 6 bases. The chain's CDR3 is CASSQYLGRDTFF. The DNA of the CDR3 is TGTGCCAGCAGCCAATACCTCGGTAGGGACACGTTTTTT.